The present entry profiles one T cell receptor (beta chain) with its context. This sample is part of a study of early T cells in non-severe SARS-CoV-2 infection. Researchers attached unique molecular identifiers to individual cDNA molecules. TCRdb independently ran MiXCR on the 5' RACE reads; one entry per CDR3 protein. The sample records about 52,000 distinct CDR3 sequences, 8.2% being singletons. The J segment lost 0 bases and the V segment lost 5 bases, leaving 9 bases of the junction unmatched. The CDR3 has 17 residues. Germline CDR1 is ENHRY and CDR2 is SYGVKD. The clonotype was recovered from an adult who was a healthcare worker with PCR-confirmed SARS-CoV-2 infection or an uninfected control (not recorded which). V and J are TRBV10-3 and TRBJ2-1; the match to TRBD2 covers 8 bases. Sample: whole blood. The CDR3 bases are TGTGCCATCAGTCGACCGGGACTAGGAGCCTCCTACAATGAGCAGTTCTTC. Translated, it gives CAISRPGLGASYNEQFF.